Below, 6 T cell receptor beta chains from the same sample are listed, as sequenced in a study of T cell responses to AZD1222 COVID-19 vaccine. Sequenced by immunoSEQ multiplex PCR; TCRdb stores in-frame clones only, minus some. This repertoire shows some 80,000 clones, roughly 83% found once; its top ten account for about 9.5%. The material was peripheral blood, obtained on day 0 of AZD1222 vaccination. The receptors here all came from an adult in good health.

This clone was detected a few times. The V call is TRBV19, the J call TRBJ1-6, with D perhaps matching TRBD1 (5 bases). V was shortened by 8 bases and J by 7 bases, with 12 bases between the two germline ends. The CDR3 is 13 amino acids. CDR1 LNHDA and CDR2 SQIVND come from the germline V gene (reference sequence). CDR3 sequence (DNA): TGTGCCAGTCGGCAGGGCCTCAATTCACCCCTCCACTTT. Amino acids: CASRQGLNSPLHF.

The V call is TRBV19, the J call TRBJ1-1, with TRBD1 as a possible D gene (5 bases). This CDR3 has 13 amino acids. The germline V gene encodes CDR1 LNHDA and CDR2 SQIVND (reference sequence). The germline V and J ends were trimmed by 5 bases and 6 bases, with 13 bases remaining between them. DNA for the CDR3: TGTGCCAGTAGTCCCCTCGGGGGGGCTGAAGCTTTCTTT. Its translation: CASSPLGGAEAFF.

The genes are TRBV3-1 (or the pseudogene TRBV3-2) and TRBJ2-7, with D perhaps being TRBD1 or TRBD2 (5 bases each). V lost 1 base and J 0 bases, leaving 10 bases between the germline ends. This CDR3 spans 15 amino acids. Germline CDR1 LGHDT, CDR2 YNNKEL (reference sequence). The CDR3 protein is CASSQVGPRSYEQYF. The CDR3, as DNA: TGTGCCAGCAGCCAAGTGGGACCCCGCTCCTACGAGCAGTACTTC.

This clone was observed a single time. This rearrangement joins TRBV28 to TRBJ1-2, with TRBD1 as a possible D gene (5 bases). V lost 1 base and J lost 2, with 8 bases in between. Germline lookup yields CDR1 MDHEN and CDR2 SYDVKM. The CDR3 has 14 amino acids. DNA for the CDR3: TGTGCCAGCAGTTTATCCAGGGCCAACTATGGCTACACCTTC. Amino acid sequence: CASSLSRANYGYTF.

V and J are TRBV4-1 and TRBJ2-7, with 9 nucleotides matching TRBD2. Germline CDR1 is MGHRA and CDR2 is YSYEKL. With 3 bases clipped from V and 7 bases from J, the junction kept 7 bases outside the gene matches. The CDR3 extends over 14 amino acids. CDR3 nucleotides: TGCGCCAGCAGCCAGCGGGAGGGCCTCTGGGAGCAGTACTTC. It specifies CASSQREGLWEQYF.

The chain has TRBV5-1 and TRBJ2-1; a possible D gene is TRBD2 (5 bases). Germline V gene sequence: CDR1 SGHRS, CDR2 YFSETQ. The CDR3 covers 16 residues. The V end was cut by 0 bases, the J end by 4 bases, with 14 bases between. The CDR3 sequence: CASSLASPRGYNEQFF. The CDR3 coding sequence is TGCGCCAGCAGCTTGGCTAGCCCACGAGGTTACAATGAGCAGTTCTTC.